Shown below are 17 T cell receptor beta chains from a single sample sequenced in a study of shared clonotypes between healthy human individuals. This table comes from immunoSEQ multiplex PCR, and its TCRdb copy is limited to in-frame clones, with some not included. Of 550,000 to 600,000 clones listed, nearly 98% are singletons. The naive CD8 subset, CD45RO-negative cells positively selected for CCR7, excluded terminally differentiated effector memory CD45RA+ cells. What was sequenced was naive CD8+ T cells sorted from blood. The source of these receptors is a man younger than 45 in good health.

CDR3 in DNA: TGTGCCAGCACCGCGGATGGCTACGAGCAGTACTTC. As protein: CASTADGYEQYF. This rearrangement joins TRBV2 to TRBJ2-7; D is unclear. The CDR3 has 12 amino acids. Germline assignment: CDR1 SNHLY and CDR2 FYNNEI. V lost 7 bases and J 3 bases, leaving 10 bases between the germline ends.

The genes are TRBV7-8 and TRBJ2-2; D gene uncertain. The V end lost 10 bases, the J end lost 6 bases, and 18 bases lay between the germline ends. Germline-derived CDR1 and CDR2 are SGHVS and FQNEAQ. CDR3 length: 14 residues. DNA of the CDR3: TGTGCCACCCAGCCGACGGTGACGGCCGGGGAGCTGTTTTTT. It is translated as CATQPTVTAGELFF. Full variable domain (outside the CDR3, taken from reference TRBV7-8 and TRBJ2-2): GAGVSQSPRYKVAKRGQDVALRCDPISGHVSLFWYQQALGQGPEFLTYFQNEAQLDKSGLPSDRFFAERPEGSVSTLKIQRTQQEDSAVYLCATQPTVTAGELFFGEGSRLTVL.

This chain connects TRBV6-1 to TRBJ2-3; no reliable D call. Trimming removed 0 bases at V and 1 base at J, with 17 bases between. The CDR3 is 18 amino acids. Germline loops: CDR1 MNHNS, CDR2 SASEGT. The chain's CDR3 is CASSEALQAWDGTDTQYF. CDR3 bases: TGTGCCAGCAGTGAAGCGCTTCAAGCGTGGGATGGCACAGATACGCAGTATTTT.

The V gene is TRBV7-2, the J gene TRBJ2-5, with D perhaps given as TRBD1 or TRBD2 (6 bases each). The CDR3 has 15 residues. The ends were cut back, 5 bases at V and 3 bases at J, with 16 bases in the middle. Germline V gene data show CDR1 as SGHTA and CDR2 as FQGNSA. The CDR3 DNA reads TGTGCCAGCAGCCCCTTCTTAAGGGGGGAAGAGACCCAGTACTTC. The encoded protein is CASSPFLRGEETQYF.

This clone was seen a single time. This rearrangement joins TRBV27 to TRBJ1-2; D gene ambiguous. With 7 bases removed from V and 8 bases from J, the gap between germline ends came to 11 bases. The germline V gene encodes CDR1 MNHEY and CDR2 SMNVEV (reference sequence). CDR3 length: 11 residues. The CDR3 loop is CASNGVGGYTF. DNA for the CDR3: TGTGCCAGCAATGGGGTGGGCGGCTACACCTTC.

The chain links TRBV14 to TRBJ2-7; TRBD1 aligns across 8 bases. The length of the CDR3 is 16 residues. V shed 2 bases, J shed 6 bases, and the junction held 12 bases outside the gene matches. CDR1 is SGHDN, CDR2 FVKESK, per germline. Here the CDR3 reads CASSQIEQGANSEQYF. The CDR3 nucleotides are TGTGCCAGCAGCCAAATCGAGCAGGGGGCTAACTCCGAGCAGTACTTC.

This chain connects TRBV5-1 to TRBJ1-1, with 8 bases matching TRBD1. Germline V gene sequence: CDR1 SGHRS, CDR2 YFSETQ. The CDR3 totals 15 residues. Trimming at V came to 5 bases and at J to 6 bases, leaving 12 bases not matched to a gene. The CDR3 DNA reads as TGCGCCAGCAGTAATACCGCAGGGGGCGCTTCTGAAGCTTTCTTT. The encoded protein is CASSNTAGGASEAFF.

The rearrangement uses TRBV4-1 and TRBJ1-2; 8 nucleotides align to TRBD1. With V trimmed by 2 bases and J by 4 bases, 6 bases remained unmatched. Per germline, CDR1 MGHRA and CDR2 YSYEKL. This CDR3 is 15 amino acids long. The CDR3 region is CASSQLDRGSYGYTF. In DNA, the CDR3 is TGCGCCAGCAGCCAACTCGACAGGGGTTCCTATGGCTACACCTTC.

This chain connects TRBV28 to TRBJ2-3, with a tentative D call TRBD2 (6 bases). Trimming took off 3 bases at V and 0 bases at J, with 10 bases between the two ends. Germline CDR1 is MDHEN and CDR2 is SYDVKM. The CDR3 extends over 15 amino acids. CDR3 DNA sequence: TGTGCCAGCAGTTTGCGCGGGATGAGCACAGATACGCAGTATTTT. As protein: CASSLRGMSTDTQYF.

The V and J genes are TRBV19 and TRBJ2-7, with D perhaps TRBD2 (5 bases). Germline assignment: CDR1 LNHDA and CDR2 SQIVND (reference sequence). V lost 1 base and J lost 5, with 18 bases in between. The CDR3 has 16 amino acids. CDR3 amino acids: CASSIGPLASADEQYF. CDR3 sequence (DNA): TGTGCCAGTAGTATAGGCCCCCTAGCAAGTGCCGACGAGCAGTACTTC.

The V call is TRBV7-9, the J call TRBJ1-1; D not certain. Germline-derived CDR1 and CDR2 are SEHNR and FQNEAQ (reference sequence). This CDR3 comprises 12 residues. Trimming took off 1 base at V and 8 bases at J, with 8 bases between the two ends. The CDR3 loop is CASSLVGREAFF. CDR3 DNA sequence: TGTGCCAGCAGCTTAGTCGGTAGGGAAGCTTTCTTT.

The rearrangement joins TRBV27 to TRBJ1-5; 7 bases are shared with TRBD1. Unmatched junction bases numbered 7, after V lost 2 bases and J lost 6 bases. CDR1 MNHEY and CDR2 SMNVEV come from the germline V gene (reference sequence). The CDR3 length is 15 residues. As DNA, the CDR3 is TGTGCCAGCAGTTTAATCAGAGCAGGGGGTCAGCCCCAGCATTTT. This encodes CASSLIRAGGQPQHF.

This sequence joins TRBV9 and TRBJ2-5; a possible D gene is TRBD2 (5 bases). The ends were cut back, 4 bases at V and 8 bases at J, with 9 bases in the middle. The germline gives CDR1 SGDLS, CDR2 YYNGEE. The CDR3 sequence is 11 residues long. CDR3 DNA: TGTGCCAGCAGCAGCCGGGGTACCCAGTACTTC. Amino acids: CASSSRGTQYF.

This sequence joins TRBV11-3 and TRBJ1-4; possibly TRBD1 for D (5 bases). The V and J ends lost 5 bases and 12 bases respectively, with 19 bases between them. Per the germline V gene, CDR1 is SGHNT and CDR2 is YENEEA. This CDR3 has 14 amino acids. CDR3 sequence (DNA): TGTGCCAGCAGCAAAACCGGGACCGACGGCGAACTGTTTTTT. As protein: CASSKTGTDGELFF.

The chain uses TRBV6-6 and TRBJ2-1; tentative D call: TRBD1 (6 bases). Germline values: CDR1 MNHNY, CDR2 SVGAGI (reference sequence). The CDR3 totals 15 residues. The germline V and J ends were trimmed by 4 bases and 3 bases, with 13 bases remaining between them. The CDR3 region has the DNA TGTGCCAGCAGTTCCCCCCGGGACAACTACAATGAGCAGTTCTTC. This gives the protein CASSSPRDNYNEQFF.

V is TRBV7-2 and J is TRBJ1-1; D not resolved. The CDR3 runs 13 residues. Trimming left V 6 bases short and J 7 bases short, with 15 bases between. Germline assignment: CDR1 SGHTA and CDR2 FQGNSA. The CDR3 loop is CASSPFAKDEAFF. CDR3 DNA sequence: TGTGCCAGCAGTCCATTCGCTAAGGATGAAGCTTTCTTT.

This clone appeared a single time. The chain employs TRBV19 and TRBJ2-7, with D possibly matching TRBD2 (6 bases). The V gene lost 5 bases and the J gene lost 2 bases, with 19 bases spanning the gap. CDR3 length: 16 residues. Germline-derived CDR1 and CDR2 are LNHDA and SQIVND (reference sequence). The CDR3 sequence is CASSPTASGGTYEQYF. In DNA, the CDR3 is TGTGCCAGTAGTCCAACGGCGAGCGGAGGGACCTACGAGCAGTACTTC. Together with reference TRBV19 and TRBJ2-7, the CDR3 gives the full variable domain: DGGITQSPKYLFRKEGQNVTLSCEQNLNHDAMYWYRQDPGQGLRLIYYSQIVNDFQKGDIAEGYSVSREKKESFPLTVTSAQKNPTAFYLCASSPTASGGTYEQYFGPGTRLTVT.